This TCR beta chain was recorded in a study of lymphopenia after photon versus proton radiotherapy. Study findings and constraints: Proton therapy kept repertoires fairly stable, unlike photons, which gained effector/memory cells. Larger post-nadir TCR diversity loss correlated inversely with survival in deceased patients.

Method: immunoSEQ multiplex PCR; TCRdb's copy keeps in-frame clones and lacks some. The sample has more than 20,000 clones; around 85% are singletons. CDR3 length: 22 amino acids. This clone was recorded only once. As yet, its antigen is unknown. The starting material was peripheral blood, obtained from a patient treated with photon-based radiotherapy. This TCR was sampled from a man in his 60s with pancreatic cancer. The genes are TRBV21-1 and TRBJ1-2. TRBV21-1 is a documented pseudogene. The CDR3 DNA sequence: TGTGCCAGCAGCTCTCCCTGGGGGTCAGGACCCCTTACCCCCTCTTGCTTCTATGGCTACACCTTC. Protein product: CASSSPWGSGPLTPSCFYGYTF.